The 30 T cell receptor beta chains below were found in one sample sequenced in a study of CD8+ T cells in alopecia areata. Stated treatment: oral pan-JAK inhibitor, 5-10 mg twice daily. Reverse transcription of extracted RNA yielded cDNA, which provided the sequencing template. The assay was immunoSEQ multiplex PCR, and TCRdb's table has in-frame clones only and misses some. The sample contains about 76,000 clones, approximately 72% of which appear only once. The starting material was CD8+ T cells sorted from blood, obtained at week 24, from a patient treated with tofacitinib. The receptors derive from a human donor with alopecia areata.

This rearrangement joins TRBV9 to TRBJ2-7; 7 bases fit TRBD1. Germline V lookup: CDR1 SGDLS, CDR2 YYNGEE. The V gene end was trimmed by 0 bases and the J gene end by 3 bases; junction bases not matched to a gene: 6. The CDR3 spans 15 residues. CDR3 amino acids: CASSVDGTVFYEQYF. The CDR3 DNA sequence: TGTGCCAGCAGCGTAGATGGGACAGTGTTCTACGAGCAGTACTTC.

V gene TRBV7-3 combines with J gene TRBJ2-1, with TRBD1 matching 8 bases. J gave up 6 bases and V 2 bases, and 0 bases lay outside the gene matches. The CDR3 runs to 13 residues. CDR1 is SGHTA, CDR2 FQGTGA, per germline. CDR3 region: CASSLDRGNEQFF. The CDR3 DNA reads TGTGCCAGCAGCTTAGACAGGGGCAATGAGCAGTTCTTC.

The rearrangement uses TRBV7-9 and TRBJ2-7; D is possibly TRBD2 (5 bases). Germline V CDR1 and CDR2: SEHNR, FQNEAQ (reference sequence). This CDR3 comprises 13 residues. The V end lost 5 bases, the J end lost 3 bases, and 11 bases lay between the germline ends. CDR3: CASSVSGDYEQYF. Here the CDR3 DNA reads TGTGCCAGCAGCGTATCCGGGGACTACGAGCAGTACTTC. The whole variable domain, remainder taken from reference TRBV7-9 and TRBJ2-7, is DTGVSQNPRHKITKRGQNVTFRCDPISEHNRLYWYRQTLGQGPEFLTYFQNEAQLEKSRLLSDRFSAERPKGSFSTLEIQRTEQGDSAMYLCASSVSGDYEQYFGPGTRLTVT.

The rearrangement joins TRBV7-9 to TRBJ1-2; D gene unclear. Trimming cost V 1 base and J 3 bases, with 6 bases left between them. CDR1 SEHNR and CDR2 FQNEAQ come from the germline V gene (reference sequence). There are 13 residues in the CDR3. The CDR3 nucleotides are TGTGCCAGCAGCTTAGACGCTTACTATGGCTACACCTTC. It translates to CASSLDAYYGYTF.

This clone was seen only once. The rearrangement links TRBV4-1 to TRBJ2-3; D uncertain. V was shortened by 3 bases and J by 3 bases, with 10 bases between the two germline ends. This CDR3 contains 14 residues. Germline V lookup: CDR1 MGHRA, CDR2 YSYEKL. The CDR3 DNA is TGCGCCAGCAGCCAGGACGAGTTTACAGATACGCAGTATTTT. The encoded protein is CASSQDEFTDTQYF.

In its sample, this clone was seen once. The chain employs TRBV4-3 and TRBJ1-2; D is possibly TRBD1 (5 bases). CDR1 and CDR2 from the germline V gene are LGHNA and YSLEER. Trimming shortened V by 1 base and J by 0 bases, and 9 bases separated the two germline ends. The CDR3 has 15 residues. CDR3 residues: CASSQGRGPNYGYTF. The CDR3 DNA reads TGCGCCAGCAGCCAAGGGAGGGGCCCTAACTATGGCTACACCTTC.

This chain joins TRBV4-3 and TRBJ2-1, with 7 bases identical to TRBD2. Trimming took 3 bases from V and 10 from J; bases not matched to a gene: 9. The CDR3 sequence is 14 residues long. The V gene's germline CDR1 is LGHNA and CDR2 YSLEER. CDR3 amino acids: CASSQRGGSYEQFF. The DNA of the CDR3 is TGCGCCAGCAGCCAGAGGGGCGGGAGTTACGAGCAGTTCTTC.

This clone was seen more than once but under ten times. The chain uses TRBV5-1 and TRBJ2-2, with TRBD1 as a possible D gene (6 bases). V gave up 2 bases and J gave up 3 bases, with 14 bases separating them. The CDR3 runs to 16 residues. CDR1 SGHRS and CDR2 YFSETQ come from the germline V gene. The CDR3 spells CASSFTGTLYTGELFF. The CDR3 coding sequence is TGCGCCAGCAGCTTCACCGGGACACTCTACACCGGGGAGCTGTTTTTT.

The genes are TRBV2 and TRBJ2-1; TRBD2 agrees at 9 bases. The germline V gene encodes CDR1 SNHLY and CDR2 FYNNEI. The CDR3 extends over 15 amino acids. V lost 3 bases, J lost 6 bases, and 6 bases stayed unmatched. CDR3 sequence reads: CASSDNGGRANEQFF. The CDR3 bases are TGTGCCAGCAGTGACAATGGCGGGAGGGCCAATGAGCAGTTCTTC.

This sequence joins TRBV7-2 and TRBJ2-7; 8 bases fit TRBD1. V was pared by 4 bases and J by 0 bases, with 5 bases of the junction left unmatched. This CDR3 is 15 amino acids long. Germline V gene data show CDR1 as SGHTA and CDR2 as FQGNSA. The CDR3 DNA sequence: TGTGCCAGCAGCTGGGGCAGGGGGCCCTCCTACGAGCAGTACTTC. Translation gives CASSWGRGPSYEQYF.

This clone was seen more than once but under ten times. This chain joins TRBV27 and TRBJ2-3, with a possible D match to TRBD1 (5 bases). Trimming left V 6 bases short and J 4 bases short, with 14 bases between. The CDR3 has 14 residues. Germline CDR1 and CDR2: MNHEY and SMNVEV (reference sequence). CDR3 in DNA: TGTGCCAGCAGACAATTCCCAGGGCCAGATACGCAGTATTTT. As protein: CASRQFPGPDTQYF.

The chain is built from TRBV25-1 and TRBJ2-1; 8 nucleotides line up with TRBD2. V lost 2 bases to trimming and J lost 4 bases; unmatched junction nucleotides: 7. There are 16 residues in the CDR3. In germline, CDR1 is MGHDK, CDR2 SYGVNS. This CDR3 reads CASSEGLAGQYNEQFF. CDR3 sequence (DNA): TGTGCCAGCAGTGAAGGGCTAGCGGGCCAATACAATGAGCAGTTCTTC.

This clone appeared once. The V and J genes are TRBV10-3 and TRBJ2-7, with 15 nucleotides matching TRBD2. V shed 3 bases, J shed 6 bases, and the junction held 9 bases outside the gene matches. From germline, CDR1 is ENHRY and CDR2 SYGVKD. The CDR3 spans 17 residues. The CDR3 nucleotides are TGTGCCATCAGTGAAATACCCGGGACTAGCGGGGGGAGCGAGCAGTACTTC. Its translation is CAISEIPGTSGGSEQYF.

This clone was seen a handful of times. The chain combines TRBV21-1 with TRBJ1-1; TRBD1, as called in the table, went unchecked against the DNA. TRBV21-1 is labeled a pseudogene. This CDR3 comprises 16 residues. The CDR3 nucleotides are TGTGCCAGCAGCAAAACGAGGGACAGAATGAACACTGAAGCTTTCTTT. This sequence encodes CASSKTRDRMNTEAFF.

The chain links TRBV2 to TRBJ2-2; D gene unclear. Trimming left V 1 base short and J 4 bases short, with 4 bases between. Germline V lookup: CDR1 SNHLY, CDR2 FYNNEI. The length of the CDR3 is 13 residues. CDR3 residues: CASSEGGTGELFF. In nucleotides, the CDR3 is TGTGCCAGCAGTGAAGGCGGCACCGGGGAGCTGTTTTTT.

This clone has just a few counts. The J gene is TRBJ1-2, the V gene TRBV9; D is ambiguous. Deletions cut 3 bases from V and 2 bases from J, with 11 bases between. The germline V gene has CDR1 SGDLS and CDR2 YYNGEE. There are 14 residues in the CDR3. DNA of the CDR3: TGTGCCAGCAGCGCAAGGGCCCTCAACTATGGCTACACCTTC. It translates to CASSARALNYGYTF.

V usage is TRBV2 and J usage is TRBJ1-2; 7 bases align to TRBD1. CDR1 and CDR2 from the germline V gene are SNHLY and FYNNEI. The CDR3 is 11 residues long. Germline trimming cut 10 bases from V and 7 bases from J; bases unmatched to any gene: 6. The CDR3 sequence is CANDRARGYTF. As DNA, the CDR3 is TGTGCCAACGACAGGGCACGTGGCTACACCTTC.

The chain is built from TRBV7-9 and TRBJ2-5, with D unresolved. This CDR3 spans 14 amino acids. V shed 1 base and J shed 5 bases, with 11 bases lying between them. The germline V gene encodes CDR1 SEHNR and CDR2 FQNEAQ (reference sequence). CDR3 amino acids: CASSLVLARETQYF. The DNA of the CDR3 is TGTGCCAGCAGCTTAGTACTGGCCCGGGAGACCCAGTACTTC.

The genes are TRBV29-1 and TRBJ2-3; 16 nucleotides match TRBD2. V lost 1 base to trimming and J lost 3 bases; unmatched junction nucleotides: 7. This CDR3 region has 18 residues. Germline CDR1 and CDR2: SQVTM and ANQGSEA. In nucleotides, the CDR3 is TGCAGCGTTGAAGGGCCGGGACTAGCGGGAGGGTTAACAGATACGCAGTATTTT. Its protein is CSVEGPGLAGGLTDTQYF.

CDR3 sequence: CASSSAQGNTEAFF. Here the CDR3 DNA reads TGTGCCAGCAGCTCCGCTCAGGGGAACACTGAAGCTTTCTTT. This rearrangement joins TRBV11-2 to TRBJ1-1; D might be TRBD1 (5 bases). Trimming removed 4 bases at V and 1 base at J, with 10 bases between. This CDR3 has 14 residues. Germline loops: CDR1 SGHAT, CDR2 FQNNGV.

This clone was counted between two and nine times. The chain combines TRBV5-4 with TRBJ2-5; 7 bases are a match to TRBD2. V gave up 4 bases and J gave up 4 bases; unmatched junction bases: 10. Germline V gives CDR1 SGHNT, CDR2 YYREEE (reference sequence). The CDR3 length is 15 residues. The CDR3 sequence: CASSATLARGETQYF. CDR3 nucleotide sequence: TGTGCCAGCAGCGCAACACTAGCGAGGGGAGAGACCCAGTACTTC.

Only a few counts were recorded for this clone. V usage is TRBV28 and J usage is TRBJ2-6; 7 nucleotides line up with TRBD1. CDR1 is MDHEN, CDR2 SYDVKM, per germline. V dropped 3 bases and J dropped 0; count of bases not matched to a gene: 8. This CDR3 region has 18 residues. The CDR3 here is CASSFSRDRTSGANVLTF. In nucleotides, the CDR3 is TGTGCCAGCAGTTTCAGTCGGGACAGAACCTCTGGGGCCAACGTCCTGACTTTC.

The rearrangement uses TRBV28 and TRBJ2-1; 13 bases are shared with TRBD2. The V segment lost 4 bases and the J segment 3 bases; nucleotides outside the gene matches: 12. This CDR3 region has 19 residues. In germline, CDR1 is MDHEN, CDR2 SYDVKM. The DNA of the CDR3 is TGTGCCAGCAGTTCGACTAGCGGGAGGCCGGGATCGGGCTACAATGAGCAGTTCTTC. Its translation is CASSSTSGRPGSGYNEQFF.

The rearrangement joins TRBV5-1 to TRBJ2-7; possibly TRBD1 or TRBD2 for D (7 bases each). This CDR3 has 15 residues. Germline-derived CDR1 and CDR2 are SGHRS and YFSETQ. Trimming took off 5 bases at V and 5 bases at J, with 20 bases between the two ends. The DNA for the CDR3 is TGCGCCAGCAGGCCCGGCAGGGGGGGTCTCAACGAGCAGTACTTC. Protein product: CASRPGRGGLNEQYF.

This clone has only a few counts. V is TRBV9 and J is TRBJ2-7; D may be TRBD2 (6 bases). The length of the CDR3 is 16 residues. V lost 0 bases and J 0 bases, leaving 13 bases between the germline ends. Germline assignment: CDR1 SGDLS and CDR2 YYNGEE. CDR3 nucleotides: TGTGCCAGCAGCGTAGCTGTCGGGAGTTTCTCCTACGAGCAGTACTTC. It is translated as CASSVAVGSFSYEQYF.

This clone was seen only once. The chain employs TRBV5-1 and TRBJ2-3; D may be TRBD1 (5 bases). CDR3 length: 15 amino acids. The germline V gene has CDR1 SGHRS and CDR2 YFSETQ. V was cut by 1 base and J by 0 bases, with 9 bases left in between. CDR3 DNA sequence: TGCGCCAGCAGCTTGTCAGGGTTTAGCACAGATACGCAGTATTTT. It specifies CASSLSGFSTDTQYF.

The V call is TRBV2, the J call TRBJ2-1; the match to TRBD2 covers 9 bases. Per germline, CDR1 SNHLY and CDR2 FYNNEI. The CDR3 is 18 residues long. V lost 4 bases to trimming and J lost 5 bases; unmatched junction nucleotides: 15. CDR3 nucleotide sequence: TGTGCCAGCAGTGGAGGGGGTCTAGCGGGATCTTGGGACAATGAGCAGTTCTTC. Translation gives CASSGGGLAGSWDNEQFF.

The chain recombines TRBV27 with TRBJ1-6, with 7 bases fitting TRBD1. Trimming removed 3 bases from V and 11 bases from J; junction bases left unmatched: 13. Germline V CDR1 and CDR2: MNHEY, SMNVEV (reference sequence). This CDR3 has 16 amino acids. Here the CDR3 DNA reads TGTGCCAGCAGTTTCACTCCCGGGACAGCTTCCCCACCCCTCCACTTT. Amino acids: CASSFTPGTASPPLHF.

The rearrangement joins TRBV2 to TRBJ2-5, with D maybe TRBD2 (6 bases). Trimming shortened V by 2 bases and J by 3 bases, and 16 bases separated the two germline ends. Per the germline V gene, CDR1 is SNHLY and CDR2 is FYNNEI. The CDR3 sequence is 16 residues long. The CDR3 region has the DNA TGTGCCAGCAGTGAATATCCAGGGCCGGGGGAAGAGACCCAGTACTTC. It codes for CASSEYPGPGEETQYF.

V is TRBV2 and J is TRBJ2-2; D not resolved. Trimming left V 3 bases short and J 6 bases short, with 8 bases between. Germline CDR1 is SNHLY and CDR2 is FYNNEI. The CDR3 consists of 13 residues. In nucleotides, the CDR3 is TGTGCCAGCAGTGAGGGCATTTCCGGGGAGCTGTTTTTT. Amino acid sequence: CASSEGISGELFF.